This TCR beta chain derives from a study of blood T cell repertoires in COVID-19. This table comes from immunoSEQ multiplex PCR, and its TCRdb copy is limited to in-frame clones, with some not included. The repertoire holds more than 120,000 clones, with approximately 87% as singletons. V was trimmed by 6 bases and J by 2 bases, leaving 12 bases between them. This CDR3 contains 14 residues. Germline V gene sequence: CDR1 KGHSH, CDR2 LQKENI. The study assigned cohorts using participant-reported clinical history. This sequence originates from a man aged 45-65 years in a cohort exposed to, infected with or recovered from COVID-19 (not recorded which). Input material: PBMCs or T cells enriched from blood (not recorded which). The chain links TRBV18 to TRBJ2-3, with a weak D call TRBD2 (5 bases). CDR3 bases: TGTGCCAGCTCGGTAAGCGGACCCACAGATACGCAGTATTTT. Translation gives CASSVSGPTDTQYF. Full variable domain (outside the CDR3, taken from reference TRBV18 and TRBJ2-3): NAGVMQNPRHLVRRRGQEARLRCSPMKGHSHVYWYRQLPEEGLKFMVYLQKENIIDESGMPKERFSAEFPKEGPSILRIQQVVRGDSAAYFCASSVSGPTDTQYFGPGTRLTVL.